This T cell receptor (beta chain) is from a study of cytomegalovirus exposure and HLA in healthy donors (dated by TCRdb to the late 2010s). The study in broad terms: An earlier analysis of some 600 of the donors reported around 280 Gb of sequence data and around 120 million unique TCR beta sequences obtained from approximately 180 million T cells. The study was designed to test whether signatures of past pathogen exposure could be identified by cataloging public T cell receptors. On average, 235,054 unique TCR beta nucleotide sequences were sequenced per donor among some 430 genotyped donors of the cohort, with around 19% of those sequences being non-productive. A later analysis re-examined previously published TCR beta repertoires from about 670 donors and added high-resolution HLA genotyping to investigate patterns of TCR occurrence. Approximately 300 gigabases of sequencing data and about 92 million unique TCR sequences made up an early release that covered 500 to 700 HLA-typed donors. The number of typed donors differed by locus: about 620-640 for A, B, C, DRB1 and DQB1; 522 for DQA1; some 590 for DPA1; and approximately 450 for DPB1. Every repertoire in the discovery cohort had been generated on one and the same sequencing platform. Using immunosequencing, the study profiled T cell repertoires from about 610 subjects and related those repertoires to cytomegalovirus serostatus. An earlier analysis of 587 of the donors used high-throughput TCR beta sequencing to judge whether each TCR beta V gene segment behaved as functional or pseudogenic. Genome-wide SNP genotypes for about 65% of the 666 donors were used in a later genetic analysis, which treated that subset as a discovery cohort. Donor age, sex, ethnicity and CMV serostatus were collected together with the repertoire data. Rather than using new phenotypic data, the later analysis identified candidate immune exposures from TCR beta sequences and from how often those sequences occurred across donors. HLA typing included class I and class II loci at four-digit resolution. High-throughput TCR immunosequencing, statistical association of individual TCRs with disease status, and machine learning were combined to predict cytomegalovirus infection status. Roughly five DR-DQ haplotypes were handled as single units for association and clustering because linkage in the cohort was strong. A separate validation cohort of more than 100 different subjects was used in addition to the 666-subject first cohort. Of the 398 genotyped donors, approximately 83% fell in the genetic ancestry cluster associated with self-reported Caucasian donors.

The library came from the immunoSEQ multiplex PCR assay. For the multiplex PCR, a mixture combining 60 forward primers for TCR Vbeta segments and 13 reverse primers for TCR Jbeta segments was used. Amplification of the CDR3 region of rearranged TCR beta genes was performed with a multiplex PCR assay on genomic DNA. The Illumina HiSeq System was used to sequence the amplified TCR beta libraries as 87-base-pair reads. Per the authors' processing: A later analysis counted approximately 76 million unique TCR beta chains across the 700 or so repertoires, and around 12 million of these chains were shared by at least two donors. To remove PCR and sequencing errors, raw reads were error-corrected and collapsed into unique sequences using a nearest-neighbor algorithm that merged closely related sequences. Alignment of CDR3 sequences to IMGT reference sequences was used to assign V, D and J gene segments. For a sequence to be retained, a match of at least six nucleotides to both a V gene segment and a J gene segment was required. Rearrangements were classified as productive when the CDR3 lacked stop codons and remained in frame with V and J, and all other rearrangements were classified as non-productive. Following IMGT convention, CDR3 was defined as the stretch from the second conserved V-encoded cysteine up to the conserved J-encoded phenylalanine. The earlier analysis of about 590 of the donors excluded sequences that lacked an unambiguous match to a single V gene segment. In an earlier analysis of several hundred of the donors, V segments were called functional above 56.7% productive rearrangements and were called segregating when the between-donor standard deviation exceeded 5%. A statistical classification framework was built to diagnose cytomegalovirus status from the catalog of TCR beta chain sequences. In a later analysis, TCR nucleotide sequences were compared against IMGT/GENE-DB human TR gene sequences so that V and J genes could be assigned. A later analysis assigned CDR3 sequences and most-parsimonious VDJ recombination scenarios with the TCRdist pipeline. In a later analysis, each TCR beta chain was defined by its CDR3 amino acid sequence together with its V-gene family, and reads without a unique V-gene family were excluded. As a way to deal with suspected cross-contamination and a sequencing artifact, a later analysis dropped over 550 nucleotide sequences that were highly shared and had low generation probability. In a later analysis, a clonal expansion index was calculated for each public chain from normalized within-repertoire ranks of inferred template counts. In a later analysis, generation probabilities were computed with a VDJ recombination model fitted to out-of-frame rearrangements, and the resulting probabilities were checked against IGoR. Hypergeometric tests were used in a later analysis to score TCR-TCR, TCR-HLA and TCR-CMV co-occurrence, with a repertoire-size bias correction applied to the TCR pairs. To estimate false discovery rates, a later analysis permuted the HLA or CMV assignments 20 times. In a later analysis, co-occurring TCRs were grouped using DBSCAN, with TCRdist sequence similarity added in when clustering inside HLA-allele-positive subsets. Repertoires with fewer than 30,000 or more than 120,000 public chains, plus five repertoires with anomalous nucleotide sharing, were excluded from co-occurrence clustering. TCRdb stores this immuneACCESS table with in-frame sequences only. Part of the clones is absent; in the studies checked, under half of the shortfall reflects unresolved V genes, and no reason is known for the rest. That table furnishes V, J and clone size, whereas the DNA furnished D and trimming. The table for this sample lists under 300,000 clones; 86% of them were counted only once. The ten biggest clones cover 3.5% to 4.5% of the sample.

The cohort comprised some 730 healthy bone marrow donors. All cohort members were sampled while nominally healthy, although unrecorded immune exposures were likely present. The donor was CMV seropositive and was included in the group of approximately 300 seropositive cohort members. Each donor provided a peripheral blood sample, and peripheral blood mononuclear cells were used for TCR beta sequencing. Genomic DNA was extracted from the blood cell samples with the Qiagen DNeasy Blood Extraction Kit. Overall study results and their limits: According to a later genetic analysis, donors in an Asian-associated ancestry cluster had fewer N-insertions in productive TCRs than the approximately 630-donor mean. According to a later analysis, most CMV-associated TCR beta chains appeared to be HLA-restricted, and the HLA associations seemed to be driven largely by CMV exposure. In a later analysis, TCR association rates were found to vary across HLA loci, with the most associated TCRs seen for DRB1 alleles and the fewest for HLA-C alleles. Correlated functional status among segregating V segments might be attributable to linkage disequilibrium, but an unknown experimental factor could not be ruled out. An association between a missense DCLRE1C variant and V-gene and J-gene trimming of TCR beta chains was found in a later genetic analysis and replicated in an independent cohort. For the cohort, immune exposure information was limited to CMV serostatus. A later analysis found that HLA-associated TCR beta chains were more clonally expanded and had lower generation probabilities than equally common non-associated chains. HLA typing was unavailable for some donors at each locus, so association tests used only the typed subset. In an earlier analysis of 450 to 750 of the donors, most TCR beta V segments appeared in productive rearrangements about 90% or about 30% of the time, broadly matching IMGT annotations. A later analysis reported that several top co-occurrence clusters appeared linked to parvovirus B19, influenza, CMV and Epstein-Barr virus. Most TCR sequences were observed very rarely across donors, whereas some public TCRs were present in many individuals. A further reported finding was that TCR beta sequences accurately predicted the HLA-A and HLA-B alleles for most subjects in the first cohort. When HLA alleles, especially DR and DQ, strongly co-occurred, TCR associations were difficult to assign to individual alleles. According to the authors, the approach could potentially be generalized to other disease states and immunological phenotypes. A cluster of highly shared sequence variants was judged likely to represent a technical artifact of the sequencing pipeline. Because counts were too low, approximately 15 rarely observed V segments, including chromosome 9 orphons, were excluded from the earlier analysis of several hundred of the donors. In vitro tests confirmed that a few of the cytomegalovirus-associated TCR beta chains recognize cytomegalovirus antigens. The presence/absence analyses assumed that sequencing depth was roughly uniform across donors, and that assumption may not be true. The classifier was reported to diagnose cytomegalovirus status with high specificity and sensitivity in both the original cohort and the validation cohort. The cohort was sequenced for TCR beta chains only, and without alpha or paired-chain data the features that could be detected were limited. Some IMGT-functional V segments, including TRBV6-2 and TRBV6-3, could not be told apart with the 87-base-pair reads, so those segments were excluded. The study listed 164 TCR beta chains as associated with cytomegalovirus. In a later analysis, 16,951 TCR beta sequences were associated with specific HLA alleles at a false discovery rate of 0.05.

The CDR3 runs 16 amino acids, cysteine and phenylalanine included. Just CDR3 DNA is preserved here, 48 bases in frame from base 1. CDR1 is given as LNHNV and CDR2 as YYDKDF, both from the germline V gene (reference sequence). A note on this clone: The antigen it recognizes is unknown. Per-base quality was not reported, and no clone a single base away is much larger than it.

Recombination linked TRBV15 to TRBJ2-5, and 8 junctional nucleotides match TRBD1. TRBJ2-7 matches the DNA end more closely, so the J call is doubtful. The sequence was collected from a man aged 40-50 years in good health and CMV-seropositive. Sequences were obtained from PBMCs. For the CDR3, the sequence is CATSRLPDRGSYEQYF. The nucleotide sequence reads TGTGCCACCAGCAGGTTGCCTGACAGGGGCTCCTACGAGCAGTACTTC.